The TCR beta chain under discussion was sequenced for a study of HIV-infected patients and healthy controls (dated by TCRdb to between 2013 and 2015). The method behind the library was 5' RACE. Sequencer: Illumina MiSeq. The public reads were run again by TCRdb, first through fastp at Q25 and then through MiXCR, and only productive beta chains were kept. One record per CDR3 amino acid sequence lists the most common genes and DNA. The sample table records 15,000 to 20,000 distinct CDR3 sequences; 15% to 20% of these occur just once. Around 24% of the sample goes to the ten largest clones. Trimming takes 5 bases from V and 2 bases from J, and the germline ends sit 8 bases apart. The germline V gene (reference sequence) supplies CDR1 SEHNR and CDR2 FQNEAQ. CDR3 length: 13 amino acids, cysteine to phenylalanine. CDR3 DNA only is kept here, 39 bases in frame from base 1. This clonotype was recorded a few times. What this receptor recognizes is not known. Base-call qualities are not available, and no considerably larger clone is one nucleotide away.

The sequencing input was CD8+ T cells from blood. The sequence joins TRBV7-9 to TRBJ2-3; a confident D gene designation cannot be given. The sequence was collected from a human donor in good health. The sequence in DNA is TGTGCCAGCAGCCAGAGCAACACAGATACGCAGTATTTT. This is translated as CASSQSNTDTQYF.